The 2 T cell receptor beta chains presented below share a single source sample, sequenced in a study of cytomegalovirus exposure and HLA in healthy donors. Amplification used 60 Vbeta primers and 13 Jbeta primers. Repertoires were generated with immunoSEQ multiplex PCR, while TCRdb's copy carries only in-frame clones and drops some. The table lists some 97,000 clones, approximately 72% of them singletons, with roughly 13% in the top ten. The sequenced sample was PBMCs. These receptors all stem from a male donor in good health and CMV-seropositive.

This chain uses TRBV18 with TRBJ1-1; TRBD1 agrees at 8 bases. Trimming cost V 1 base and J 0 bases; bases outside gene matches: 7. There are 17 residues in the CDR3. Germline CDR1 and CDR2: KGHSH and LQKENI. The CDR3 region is CASSPLPPQGVNTEAFF. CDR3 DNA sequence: TGTGCCAGCTCACCACTTCCCCCACAGGGGGTGAACACTGAAGCTTTCTTT.

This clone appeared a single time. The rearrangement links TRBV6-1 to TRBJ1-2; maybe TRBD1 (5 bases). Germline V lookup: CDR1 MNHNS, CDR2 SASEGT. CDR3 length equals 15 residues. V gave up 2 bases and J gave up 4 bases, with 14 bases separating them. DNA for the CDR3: TGTGCCAGCAGTGAAAGCCCCCGACAGCCCTATGGCTACACCTTC. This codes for CASSESPRQPYGYTF.